These 28 T cell receptor beta chains came from one sample sequenced in a study of T cells in Graves' hyperthyroidism and ophthalmopathy (dated by TCRdb to between 2019 and 2020). The library was made by multiplex PCR. The instrument was an Illumina HiSeq 2000. Amplification of TCR beta CDR3 regions was carried out from RNA transcripts. The TCR CDR3 was subjected to a first round of RT-PCR using the HTBI primer set and the Qiagen OneStep RT-PCR kit. The raw public reads went through TCRdb reprocessing: fastp at Q25, MiXCR clone calling, in-frame beta chains kept. Every entry covers one CDR3 protein and lists the most common genes and DNA from its rows. The sample has hundreds of thousands of distinct CDR3 sequences on record, around 15% of them singletons. The ten largest clones represent about an eighth of the sample. The sequenced sample was blood. The receptors shown here come from a woman aged 45-65 years with Graves' ophthalmopathy.

In this sample, this clonotype turned up a few times. V is TRBV25-1 and J is TRBJ2-7; 8 bases are shared with TRBD1. Germline values: CDR1 MGHDK, CDR2 SYGVNS. Unmatched junction bases numbered 17, after V lost 4 bases and J lost 0 bases. The CDR3 is 19 amino acids. CDR3 residues: CASSGLREGTGGNSYEQYF. The CDR3 nucleotides are TGTGCCAGCAGTGGCTTAAGAGAGGGGACAGGAGGGAACTCCTACGAGCAGTACTTC.

This clonotype was seen many times. V is TRBV6-2 or TRBV6-3 and J is TRBJ2-7; 7 nucleotides agree with TRBD2. CDR3 size: 17 residues. The J segment lost 2 bases and the V segment lost 0 bases, leaving 10 bases of the junction unmatched. The germline V gene encodes CDR1 MNHEY and CDR2 SVGEGT. The CDR3 sequence is CASSYSLEREVAYEQYF. CDR3 bases: TGTGCCAGCAGTTACTCCCTAGAACGGGAGGTGGCCTACGAGCAGTACTTC.

The V call is TRBV20-1, the J call TRBJ2-1, with D possibly TRBD2 on 5 matching bases. The CDR3 extends over 12 amino acids. The germline gives CDR1 DFQATT, CDR2 SNEGSKA (reference sequence). The V and J ends lost 6 bases and 3 bases respectively, with 9 bases between them. CDR3 region: CSAKDYYNEQFF. CDR3 bases: TGCAGTGCGAAAGACTACTACAATGAGCAGTTCTTC.

This clonotype was detected only a few times. The gene calls are TRBV7-9 and TRBJ1-5, with D possibly being TRBD1 (5 bases). The CDR3 contains 15 residues. Germline V lookup: CDR1 SEHNR, CDR2 FQNEAQ (reference sequence). The germline V and J ends were trimmed by 0 bases and 4 bases, with 10 bases remaining between them. The CDR3 DNA follows: TGTGCCAGCAGCTTAGCGCTCGGGGGGAATCAGCCCCAGCATTTT. Its protein product is CASSLALGGNQPQHF.

This clonotype was seen many times. This rearrangement joins TRBV7-2 to TRBJ1-2, with TRBD1 as a possible D gene (5 bases). Germline-derived CDR1 and CDR2 are SGHTA and FQGNSA. V gave up 2 bases and J gave up 5 bases, with 15 bases separating them. The CDR3 is 15 amino acids. CDR3 residues: CASSLTHTGGYGYTF. The DNA of the CDR3 is TGTGCCAGCAGCTTAACCCACACTGGGGGGTATGGCTACACCTTC.

This clonotype was recorded many times. The chain combines TRBV18 with TRBJ2-7; 13 positions match TRBD2. Germline values: CDR1 KGHSH, CDR2 LQKENI. The trim removed 5 bases at V and 2 bases at J, leaving 6 bases unmatched. There are 16 residues in the CDR3. The CDR3 protein is CASSEFTSGRAYEQYF. The CDR3 nucleotides are TGTGCCAGCTCAGAATTTACTAGCGGGAGGGCCTACGAGCAGTACTTC.

This clonotype was seen ten or more times. The J gene is TRBJ1-5, the V gene TRBV30; TRBD1 aligns across 7 bases. Germline loops: CDR1 GTSNPN, CDR2 SVGIG (reference sequence). The CDR3 spans 14 residues. Unmatched junction bases numbered 6, after V lost 3 bases and J lost 4 bases. CDR3 region: CAWRSQGGNQPQHF. In DNA form, the CDR3 reads TGTGCCTGGAGGTCGCAGGGGGGTAATCAGCCCCAGCATTTT.

This clonotype came up many times. The rearrangement uses TRBV3-1 and TRBJ2-7; no clear D. Germline lookup yields CDR1 LGHDT and CDR2 YNNKEL (reference sequence). The CDR3 extends over 14 amino acids. V lost 1 base to trimming and J lost 5 bases, with 12 bases between them. The chain's CDR3 is CASSQVPVAHEQYF. The CDR3 DNA sequence: TGTGCCAGCAGCCAAGTCCCGGTAGCACACGAGCAGTACTTC.

The V and J genes are TRBV20-1 and TRBJ1-4, with 9 bases aligning to TRBD1. The germline gives CDR1 DFQATT, CDR2 SNEGSKA (reference sequence). CDR3 length: 15 amino acids. The V gene end was trimmed by 6 bases and the J gene end by 8 bases; junction bases not matched to a gene: 13. The DNA for the CDR3 is TGCAGTGCCTTCAACTCGGACAGGGGCGGGGAAAAACTGTTTTTT. Amino acid sequence: CSAFNSDRGGEKLFF.

DNA of the CDR3: TGTGCCAGCAGTTTCCCAAGGGCGGGGATTGGGGATACGCAGTATTTT. Translation: CASSFPRAGIGDTQYF. The chain combines TRBV7-9 with TRBJ2-3, with a tentative D call TRBD2 (6 bases). This CDR3 is 16 amino acids long. The V and J ends lost 6 bases and 6 bases respectively, with 22 bases between them. Germline assignment: CDR1 SEHNR and CDR2 FQNEAQ (reference sequence). The whole variable domain, filled in from reference TRBV7-9 and TRBJ2-3, reads DTGVSQNPRHKITKRGQNVTFRCDPISEHNRLYWYRQTLGQGPEFLTYFQNEAQLEKSRLLSDRFSAERPKGSFSTLEIQRTEQGDSAMYLCASSFPRAGIGDTQYFGPGTRLTVL.

The chain recombines TRBV7-2 with TRBJ1-1; D gene uncertain. Trimming cost V 6 bases and J 1 base, with 6 bases left between them. CDR3 length: 12 residues. The V gene's germline CDR1 is SGHTA and CDR2 FQGNSA. The CDR3 DNA is TGTGCCAGCAGTTGTAGGAACACTGAAGCTTTCTTT. The encoded protein is CASSCRNTEAFF.

This clonotype appeared many times. V gene TRBV3-1 combines with J gene TRBJ1-5, with D maybe TRBD1 (6 bases). Looked up from germline, CDR1 is LGHDT and CDR2 is YNNKEL (reference sequence). V was clipped by 1 base and J by 7 bases, with 11 bases between them. The CDR3 length is 14 residues. The DNA for the CDR3 is TGTGCCAGCAGCCAAGGCGGGGGCGGCCAGCCCCAGCATTTT. Residues: CASSQGGGGQPQHF. Looking up the rest from reference TRBV3-1 and TRBJ1-5 gives the full variable domain: DTAVSQTPKYLVTQMGNDKSIKCEQNLGHDTMYWYKQDSKKFLKIMFSYNNKELIINETVPNRFSPKSPDKAHLNLHINSLELGDSAVYFCASSQGGGGQPQHFGDGTRLSIL.

This clonotype was seen a handful of times. This chain joins TRBV6-6 and TRBJ2-5, with 11 bases identical to TRBD2. CDR1 MNHNY and CDR2 SVGAGI come from the germline V gene (reference sequence). Germline trimming cut 2 bases from V and 5 bases from J; bases unmatched to any gene: 19. The CDR3 is 20 residues long. The CDR3: CASSYLFATSGSIESETQYF. In nucleotides, the CDR3 is TGTGCCAGCAGTTACCTGTTCGCCACTAGCGGGAGCATCGAGAGTGAGACCCAGTACTTC.

This clonotype has more than one count but fewer than ten. This chain joins TRBV4-2 and TRBJ2-3, with D possibly being TRBD2 (5 bases). V lost 0 bases and J 5 bases, leaving 9 bases between the germline ends. CDR3 size: 14 residues. CDR1 LGHNA and CDR2 YNFKEQ come from the germline V gene. The CDR3 loop is CASSQDTSLDTQYF. CDR3 DNA sequence: TGTGCCAGCAGCCAAGATACTAGTCTAGATACGCAGTATTTT.

This clonotype came up a few times. The chain recombines TRBV29-1 with TRBJ2-2; 8 positions agree with TRBD1. Looked up from germline, CDR1 is SQVTM and CDR2 is ANQGSEA. The CDR3 covers 13 residues. V was clipped by 7 bases and J by 3 bases; unmatched bases: 4. The CDR3 sequence: CSGGTGYTGELFF. DNA for the CDR3: TGCAGCGGGGGGACAGGCTACACCGGGGAGCTGTTTTTT.

This clonotype was counted only a few times. This chain uses TRBV20-1 with TRBJ1-5; D is uncertain. Germline V lookup: CDR1 DFQATT, CDR2 SNEGSKA (reference sequence). Trimming cost V 5 bases and J 2 bases, with 10 bases left between them. This CDR3 has 13 residues. As DNA, the CDR3 is TGCAGTGCTGGTGGTCAGGGCAATCAGCCCCAGCATTTT. Residues: CSAGGQGNQPQHF.

This clonotype came up many times. The rearrangement links TRBV20-1 to TRBJ2-1, with 10 bases fitting TRBD2. V gave up 3 bases and J gave up 0 bases; unmatched junction bases: 5. There are 16 residues in the CDR3. Per the germline V gene, CDR1 is DFQATT and CDR2 is SNEGSKA (reference sequence). The CDR3 protein is CSASPLAGSSYNEQFF. CDR3 DNA: TGCAGTGCTAGCCCACTAGCGGGGAGCTCCTACAATGAGCAGTTCTTC.

The sample holds many counts of this clonotype. This sequence joins TRBV20-1 and TRBJ2-1, with D hard to call. CDR3 length: 14 residues. Germline CDR1 and CDR2: DFQATT and SNEGSKA (reference sequence). Trimming removed 6 bases from V and 2 bases from J, with 14 bases in between. This CDR3 reads CSAMQRFTYNEQFF. The CDR3 DNA reads TGCAGTGCCATGCAGAGATTTACCTACAATGAGCAGTTCTTC.

This clonotype was detected many times. The chain carries TRBV30 and TRBJ1-4, with D possibly being TRBD1 (5 bases). The CDR3 runs to 14 residues. From germline, CDR1 is GTSNPN and CDR2 SVGIG (reference sequence). Deletions cut 0 bases from V and 7 bases from J, with 12 bases between. The CDR3 region is CAWSVNGASEKLFF. Here the CDR3 DNA reads TGTGCCTGGAGTGTAAACGGGGCAAGTGAAAAACTGTTTTTT.

This clonotype has ten or more counts. The CDR3 DNA reads TGTGCCAGCAGTGTGACTAGCGGGAACACAGATACGCAGTATTTT. Its translation: CASSVTSGNTDTQYF. This rearrangement joins TRBV12-3 or TRBV12-4 to TRBJ2-3; 11 bases match TRBD2. The CDR3 totals 15 residues. V lost 5 bases to trimming and J lost 2 bases; unmatched junction nucleotides: 3.

This clonotype has a count of ten or more. This chain joins TRBV18 and TRBJ2-5; tentative D call: TRBD1 (6 bases). Germline V gene sequence: CDR1 KGHSH, CDR2 LQKENI. CDR3 size: 14 residues. Trimming stripped 3 bases from V and 5 bases from J, with 13 bases between. This CDR3 is CASSPGTTSETQYF. For the CDR3, the DNA is TGTGCCAGCTCACCCGGGACAACTTCGGAGACCCAGTACTTC. Full variable domain (remainder filled in from reference TRBV18 and TRBJ2-5): NAGVMQNPRHLVRRRGQEARLRCSPMKGHSHVYWYRQLPEEGLKFMVYLQKENIIDESGMPKERFSAEFPKEGPSILRIQQVVRGDSAAYFCASSPGTTSETQYFGPGTRLLVL.

This clonotype was seen many times. The chain couples TRBV28 to TRBJ2-1; TRBD2 matches 14 bases. Germline CDR1 reads MDHEN; CDR2 reads SYDVKM. With V trimmed by 7 bases and J by 3 bases, 8 bases remained unmatched. The CDR3 loop spans 17 amino acids. Here the CDR3 reads CASKPRTSGRNYNEQFF. DNA for the CDR3: TGTGCCAGCAAACCCCGGACTAGCGGGAGGAACTACAATGAGCAGTTCTTC.

This clonotype was detected many times. The chain couples TRBV7-9 to TRBJ2-1; D possibly corresponds to TRBD1 (6 bases). Trimming cost V 3 bases and J 0 bases, with 18 bases left between them. The germline CDR1 and CDR2 sequences are SEHNR and FQNEAQ (reference sequence). The CDR3 runs 18 residues. The CDR3: CASSFGVGGPRSYNEQFF. The CDR3 DNA is TGTGCCAGCAGCTTTGGCGTTGGGGGCCCACGCTCCTACAATGAGCAGTTCTTC.

This chain links TRBV28 with TRBJ2-3; D ambiguous. Trimming removed 6 bases at V and 0 bases at J, with 16 bases between. Germline lookup yields CDR1 MDHEN and CDR2 SYDVKM. This CDR3 region has 16 residues. CDR3 DNA: TGTGCCAGCAGCCCCAATTTTCTTCTGAGCACAGATACGCAGTATTTT. This codes for CASSPNFLLSTDTQYF. Filled out from reference TRBV28 and TRBJ2-3, the complete variable domain reads DVKVTQSSRYLVKRTGEKVFLECVQDMDHENMFWYRQDPGLGLRLIYFSYDVKMKEKGDIPEGYSVSREKKERFSLILESASTNQTSMYLCASSPNFLLSTDTQYFGPGTRLTVL.

V is TRBV24-1 and J is TRBJ1-4; 12 bases are a match to TRBD1. Trimming took 2 bases from V and 2 from J; bases not matched to a gene: 5. Germline V gives CDR1 KGHDR, CDR2 SFDVKD. This CDR3 is built from 18 residues. CDR3 DNA sequence: TGTGCCACCAGTGATTCCGGGACAGGGGGCGCGACTAATGAAAAACTGTTTTTT. Residues: CATSDSGTGGATNEKLFF.

Ten or more counts support this clonotype. CDR3 DNA: TGTGCCACCAGTGACCAAATAGAGGCAGGGATCAAGAATATAGATACGCAGTATTTT. Its translation is CATSDQIEAGIKNIDTQYF. The chain joins TRBV24-1 to TRBJ2-3; D may be TRBD1 (5 bases). Germline values: CDR1 KGHDR, CDR2 SFDVKD. CDR3 length: 19 amino acids. Trimming left V 4 bases short and J 5 bases short, with 27 bases between.

V is TRBV4-3 and J is TRBJ2-1; tentative D call: TRBD2 (6 bases). CDR3 size: 16 residues. Trimming took 1 base from V and 5 from J, leaving 15 bases between them. The germline V gene has CDR1 LGHNA and CDR2 YSLEER. This CDR3 is CASSQGRGLWDNEQFF. Written as DNA, the CDR3 is TGCGCCAGCAGCCAAGGGAGGGGTTTGTGGGACAATGAGCAGTTCTTC.

The table lists this clonotype with many counts. The J gene is TRBJ2-3, the V gene TRBV12-3 or TRBV12-4, with 8 bases lining up with TRBD2. The CDR3 sequence is 19 residues long. The V segment lost 5 bases and the J segment 5 bases; nucleotides outside the gene matches: 21. DNA of the CDR3: TGTGCCAGCAGTCCCGGGACGGCGGCCAGCGGGAGTTCTTTAGATACGCAGTATTTT. Translation gives CASSPGTAASGSSLDTQYF.